Each of the 21 T cell receptor beta chains below was sequenced from the same sample in a study of beta chain features in type 1 diabetes. The whole isolated RNA underwent reverse transcription, so sequencing captured expressed TCRB transcripts. The table came from immunoSEQ multiplex PCR; TCRdb's copy has only in-frame clones and leaves some out. The sample has about 410,000 clones, approximately 15% seen once. Sample: naive CD4+ T cells from blood. Receptors were obtained from a young man in good health.

This chain uses TRBV7-2 with TRBJ1-2; 8 bases fit TRBD1. The CDR3 is 13 residues long. CDR1 and CDR2 from the germline V gene are SGHTA and FQGNSA. V lost 5 bases to trimming and J lost 8 bases; unmatched junction nucleotides: 7. The CDR3 region is CASSPPGGWGYTF. The CDR3 DNA is TGTGCCAGCAGCCCCCCAGGGGGCTGGGGCTACACCTTC.

The rearrangement joins TRBV5-1 to TRBJ2-1; 9 positions match TRBD1. The CDR3 length is 16 residues. Germline CDR1 reads SGHRS; CDR2 reads YFSETQ. Trimming removed 4 bases from V and 2 bases from J; junction bases left unmatched: 7. CDR3 protein: CASSEATGGAYNEQFF. The CDR3 DNA reads as TGCGCCAGCAGCGAGGCTACAGGGGGCGCCTACAATGAGCAGTTCTTC.

The J gene is TRBJ2-3, the V gene TRBV7-9; D possibly corresponds to TRBD2 (7 bases). This CDR3 contains 17 residues. V lost 5 bases, J lost 2 bases, and 20 bases lay in between. CDR1 SEHNR and CDR2 FQNEAQ come from the germline V gene (reference sequence). The CDR3, as DNA: TGTGCCAGCAGCCCGAAGAGGGGGAGGGGCTACACAGATACGCAGTATTTT. This codes for CASSPKRGRGYTDTQYF.

The rearrangement links TRBV5-1 to TRBJ1-2; no firm D call. Germline V lookup: CDR1 SGHRS, CDR2 YFSETQ. CDR3 size: 16 residues. Trimming shortened V by 0 bases and J by 0 bases, and 12 bases separated the two germline ends. The CDR3: CASSLGGGAANYGYTF. CDR3 bases: TGCGCCAGCAGCTTGGGCGGTGGCGCAGCTAACTATGGCTACACCTTC.

This chain uses TRBV18 with TRBJ2-3; 10 bases are a match to TRBD2. There are 17 residues in the CDR3. Germline CDR1 and CDR2: KGHSH and LQKENI. Trimming cost V 1 base and J 5 bases; bases outside gene matches: 9. The CDR3 DNA follows: TGTGCCAGCTCACCACTTGGGCTAGCGGGAGTACAAGATACGCAGTATTTT. Its translation: CASSPLGLAGVQDTQYF.

This clone was picked up many times. The genes are TRBV29-1 and TRBJ1-1; D gene uncertain. Trimming stripped 5 bases from V and 0 bases from J, with 16 bases between. The length of the CDR3 is 15 residues. CDR1 is SQVTM, CDR2 ANQGSEA, per germline. CDR3 bases: TGCAGCGTTCGAGCCGTGATAAACGTGAACACTGAAGCTTTCTTT. Encoded protein: CSVRAVINVNTEAFF.

This clone occurred once. The chain has TRBV9 and TRBJ1-1, with a tentative D call TRBD1 (5 bases). CDR1 SGDLS and CDR2 YYNGEE come from the germline V gene. This CDR3 comprises 15 residues. The V end lost 0 bases, the J end lost 4 bases, and 13 bases lay between the germline ends. The CDR3 loop reads CASSVGTGTSTEAFF. The DNA of the CDR3 is TGTGCCAGCAGCGTAGGAACAGGAACCTCCACTGAAGCTTTCTTT.

This clone has more than one count but fewer than ten. The chain has TRBV25-1 and TRBJ1-6; no clear D gene. The germline V gene encodes CDR1 MGHDK and CDR2 SYGVNS. Trimming took off 1 base at V and 7 bases at J, with 14 bases between the two ends. The CDR3 consists of 16 residues. The CDR3 loop reads CASSESDRIPNSPLHF. CDR3 in DNA: TGTGCCAGCAGTGAATCCGACCGGATCCCCAATTCACCCCTCCACTTT.

This clone occurred a few times. The chain carries TRBV20-1 and TRBJ2-1; D unresolved. Germline CDR1 and CDR2: DFQATT and SNEGSKA (reference sequence). Trimming took off 3 bases at V and 4 bases at J, with 4 bases between the two ends. This CDR3 has 11 amino acids. The CDR3 DNA follows: TGCAGTGCTAGCCCTTACAATGAGCAGTTCTTC. It encodes CSASPYNEQFF.

This clone was counted only a few times. The J gene is TRBJ2-1, the V gene TRBV29-1; no firm D call. V was cut by 7 bases and J by 7 bases, with 8 bases left in between. The germline V gene encodes CDR1 SQVTM and CDR2 ANQGSEA. The CDR3 is made up of 10 amino acids. The CDR3 region is CSAIRNEQFF. The DNA for the CDR3 is TGCAGCGCGATTCGAAATGAGCAGTTCTTC.

The CDR3 DNA follows: TGTGCCAGCAGTTCCGTAGCGGGAGGCTACGAGCAGTACGTC. This encodes CASSSVAGGYEQYV. The V gene is TRBV5-6, the J gene TRBJ2-7; the match to TRBD2 covers 10 bases. Trimming took 5 bases from V and 3 from J; bases not matched to a gene: 5. The germline V gene has CDR1 SGHDT and CDR2 YYEEEE. The CDR3 is made up of 14 amino acids.

This clone was counted between two and nine times. The rearrangement links TRBV7-2 to TRBJ2-5, with 7 bases lining up with TRBD1. The germline CDR1 and CDR2 sequences are SGHTA and FQGNSA. There are 15 residues in the CDR3. Trimming removed 5 bases from V and 2 bases from J; junction bases left unmatched: 8. DNA for the CDR3: TGTGCCAGCAGCGTACAGGGGCGCCAGCAAGAGACCCAGTACTTC. It encodes CASSVQGRQQETQYF.

This clone came up a few times. The gene calls are TRBV6-7 and TRBJ2-1, with 9 bases fitting TRBD2. TRBV6-7 is flagged as an ORF with uncertain function. This CDR3 contains 14 residues. Trimming removed 8 bases from V and 4 bases from J; junction bases left unmatched: 6. The CDR3 DNA is TGTGCCAGCCCTAGCGGGACCGGATACAATGAGCAGTTCTTC. Translated, it gives CASPSGTGYNEQFF.

The table lists this clone with a few counts. This chain uses TRBV9 with TRBJ2-7; D possibly corresponds to TRBD2 (6 bases). Germline CDR1 SGDLS, CDR2 YYNGEE. V shed 4 bases and J shed 2 bases, with 16 bases lying between them. The CDR3 consists of 15 residues. The DNA for the CDR3 is TGTGCCAGCAGCCCTCGTAGCGGTTTGCCCTACGAGCAGTACTTC. Translation: CASSPRSGLPYEQYF.

The chain employs TRBV4-2 and TRBJ2-2; D not resolved. V was pared by 6 bases and J by 1 base, with 0 bases between. Looked up from germline, CDR1 is LGHNA and CDR2 is YNFKEQ. CDR3 size: 11 residues. The CDR3 sequence: CASRNTGELFF. The DNA of the CDR3 is TGTGCCAGCAGGAACACCGGGGAGCTGTTTTTT.

In its sample, this clone was seen a few times. This sequence joins TRBV30 and TRBJ1-1; D call uncertain. The germline gives CDR1 GTSNPN, CDR2 SVGIG (reference sequence). V was shortened by 4 bases and J by 7 bases, with 13 bases between the two germline ends. The CDR3 loop spans 12 amino acids. The CDR3 spells CAWTTIRFEAFF. DNA for the CDR3: TGTGCCTGGACTACGATTAGATTTGAAGCTTTCTTT.

DNA for the CDR3: TGCGCCAGCAGCTTTTTTAGTAGGGATGAGCAGTTCTTC. Amino acid sequence: CASSFFSRDEQFF. The chain links TRBV5-1 to TRBJ2-1; D is unclear. V lost 2 bases, J lost 8 bases, and 11 bases lay in between. There are 13 residues in the CDR3. Looked up from germline, CDR1 is SGHRS and CDR2 is YFSETQ.

The gene calls are TRBV5-4 and TRBJ2-1; D is ambiguous. The CDR3 extends over 14 amino acids. V shed 2 bases and J shed 4 bases, with 10 bases lying between them. The germline V gene encodes CDR1 SGHNT and CDR2 YYREEE (reference sequence). In DNA, the CDR3 is TGTGCCAGCAGCTTCGTCGGGCCTTACAATGAGCAGTTCTTC. This sequence encodes CASSFVGPYNEQFF.

In its sample, this clone was seen a few times. The chain has TRBV6-5 and TRBJ2-7; D gene ambiguous. Trimming took 0 bases from V and 1 from J, leaving 13 bases between them. In germline, CDR1 is MNHEY, CDR2 SVGAGI. The CDR3 consists of 16 residues. The CDR3: CASSYSYRSLSYEQYF. In nucleotides, the CDR3 is TGTGCCAGCAGTTACTCGTACCGTTCGCTTTCCTACGAGCAGTACTTC.

The chain carries TRBV27 and TRBJ2-1; TRBD2 matches 9 bases. After removal of 5 bases from V and 3 bases from J, the junction contained 5 bases not matched to a gene. Germline V CDR1 and CDR2: MNHEY, SMNVEV (reference sequence). This CDR3 is 15 amino acids long. CDR3 sequence (DNA): TGTGCCAGCAGTCATAGCGGGAGTCTCTACAATGAGCAGTTCTTC. Its translation is CASSHSGSLYNEQFF.

The chain recombines TRBV18 with TRBJ2-7; a possible D gene is TRBD1 (6 bases). This CDR3 spans 15 amino acids. V lost 3 bases and J lost 2, with 14 bases in between. From germline, CDR1 is KGHSH and CDR2 LQKENI. CDR3: CASSPGTTTTYEQYF. Here the CDR3 DNA reads TGTGCCAGCTCACCCGGGACAACCACTACCTACGAGCAGTACTTC.